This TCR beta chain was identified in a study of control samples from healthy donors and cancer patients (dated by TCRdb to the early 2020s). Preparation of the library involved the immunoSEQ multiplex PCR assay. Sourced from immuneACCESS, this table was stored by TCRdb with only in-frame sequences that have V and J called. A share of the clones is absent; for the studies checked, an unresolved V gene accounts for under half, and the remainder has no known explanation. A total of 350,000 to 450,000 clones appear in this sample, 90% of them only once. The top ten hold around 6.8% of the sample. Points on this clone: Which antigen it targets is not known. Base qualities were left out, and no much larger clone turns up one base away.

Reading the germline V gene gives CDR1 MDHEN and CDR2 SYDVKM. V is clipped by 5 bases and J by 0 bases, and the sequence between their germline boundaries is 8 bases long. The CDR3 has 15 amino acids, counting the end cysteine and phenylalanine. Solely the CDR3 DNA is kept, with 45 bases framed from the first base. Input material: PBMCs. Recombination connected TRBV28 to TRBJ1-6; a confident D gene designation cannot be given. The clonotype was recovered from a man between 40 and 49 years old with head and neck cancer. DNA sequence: TGTGCCAGCAGTCGGACGTCCTCCTATAATTCACCCCTCCACTTT. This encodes CASSRTSSYNSPLHF.